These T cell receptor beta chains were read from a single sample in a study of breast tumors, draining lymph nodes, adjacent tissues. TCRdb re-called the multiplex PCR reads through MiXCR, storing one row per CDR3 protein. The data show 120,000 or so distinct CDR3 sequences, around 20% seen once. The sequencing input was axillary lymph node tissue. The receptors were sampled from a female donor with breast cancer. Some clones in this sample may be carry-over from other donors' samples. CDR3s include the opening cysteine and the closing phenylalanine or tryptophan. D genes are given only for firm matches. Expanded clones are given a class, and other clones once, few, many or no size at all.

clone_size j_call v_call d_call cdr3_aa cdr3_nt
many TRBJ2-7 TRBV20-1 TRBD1 CSARRRQGAQGEQYF TGCAGTGCTAGGAGAAGACAGGGGGCGCAAGGGGAGCAGTACTTC
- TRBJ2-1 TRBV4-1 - CASSQVGVNEQFF TGCGCCAGCAGCCAAGTGGGGGTTAATGAGCAGTTCTTC
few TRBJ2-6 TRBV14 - CASSPGWTRPSSGANVLTF TGTGCCAGCAGCCCAGGATGGACCAGACCAAGCTCTGGGGCCAACGTCCTGACTTTC
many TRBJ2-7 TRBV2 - CASTRALSPYEQYF TGTGCCAGCACCAGGGCCCTTTCACCCTACGAGCAGTACTTC
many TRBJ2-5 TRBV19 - CASSTGIPAETQYF TGTGCCAGTAGTACAGGGATCCCAGCGGAGACCCAGTACTTC
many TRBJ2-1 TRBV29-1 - CSVEKGEHEQFF TGCAGCGTTGAGAAGGGGGAACATGAGCAGTTCTTC
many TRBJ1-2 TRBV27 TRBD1 CASSSTGVGYTF TGTGCCAGCAGTTCTACAGGGGTTGGCTACACCTTC
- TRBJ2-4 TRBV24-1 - CATSDSSIPRIQYF TGTGCCACCAGTGATAGTTCGATCCCCCGAATTCAGTACTTC
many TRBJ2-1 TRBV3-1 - CASSQGGRGEQFF TGTGCCAGCAGCCAGGGGGGAAGGGGTGAGCAGTTCTTC
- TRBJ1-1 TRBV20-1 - CSARWWDTEAFF TGCAGTGCTAGATGGTGGGACACTGAAGCTTTCTTT
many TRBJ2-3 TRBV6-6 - CASSSGQYTDTQYF TGTGCCAGCAGCTCCGGACAGTACACAGATACGCAGTATTTT
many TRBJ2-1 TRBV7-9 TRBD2 CASSFYASGYNEQFF TGTGCCAGCAGCTTCTACGCTAGCGGATACAATGAGCAGTTCTTC
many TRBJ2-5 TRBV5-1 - CASSFTGRETQYF TGCGCCAGCAGCTTTACGGGGAGGGAGACCCAGTACTTC
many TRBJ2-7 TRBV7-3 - CASSAAAGYEQYF TGTGCCAGCAGCGCCGCGGCCGGCTACGAGCAGTACTTC
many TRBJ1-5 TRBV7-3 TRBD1 CASSPGTGVPNQPQHF TGTGCCAGCAGCCCTGGGACAGGGGTACCCAATCAGCCCCAGCATTTT
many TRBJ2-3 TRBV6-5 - CASSYFFSDTQYF TGTGCCAGCAGTTACTTTTTCTCAGATACGCAGTATTTT
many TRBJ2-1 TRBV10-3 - CAISSPQYNEQFF TGTGCCATCAGTTCTCCTCAATACAATGAGCAGTTCTTC
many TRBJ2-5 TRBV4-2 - CASSQERIGGREETQYF TGTGCCAGCAGCCAAGAGCGTATTGGGGGGCGGGAGGAGACCCAGTACTTC
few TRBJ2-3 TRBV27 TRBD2 CASSLGLDTDTQYF TGTGCCAGCAGTTTGGGACTAGACACAGATACGCAGTATTTT
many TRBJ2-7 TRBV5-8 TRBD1 CASSLTGGVDYEQYF TGTGCCAGCAGCTTGACAGGGGGTGTTGACTACGAGCAGTACTTC
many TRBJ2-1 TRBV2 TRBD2 CASSPTGTSGSSYNEQFF TGTGCCAGCAGCCCGACCGGGACTAGCGGGAGCTCCTACAATGAGCAGTTCTTC
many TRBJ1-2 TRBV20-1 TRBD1 CSAVTGAGGYTF TGCAGTGCTGTGACAGGGGCGGGTGGCTACACCTTC
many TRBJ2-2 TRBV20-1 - CSASGVNTGELFF TGCAGTGCTAGCGGGGTTAACACCGGGGAGCTGTTTTTT
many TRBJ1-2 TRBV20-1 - CSAYIPGGDQNGYTF TGCAGTGCGTATATACCGGGGGGCGATCAGAATGGCTACACCTTC
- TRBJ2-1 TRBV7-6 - CAGSLDQGNERFF TGTGCCGGCAGCTTAGACCAGGGGAATGAGCGGTTCTTC
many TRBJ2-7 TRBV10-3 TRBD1 CAISDGTGVEQYF TGTGCCATCAGTGACGGGACAGGGGTCGAGCAGTACTTC
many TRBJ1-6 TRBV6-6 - CATNLNDSPLHF TGTGCCACCAATTTAAACGATTCACCCCTCCACTTT
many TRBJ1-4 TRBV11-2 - CASSLWEGEKLFF TGTGCCAGCAGCTTATGGGAGGGTGAAAAACTGTTTTTT
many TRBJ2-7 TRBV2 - CASSVLYEQYF TGTGCCAGCAGTGTACTCTACGAGCAGTACTTC
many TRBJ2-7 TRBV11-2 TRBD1 CASSEGALGQGYEQYF TGTGCCAGCAGCGAAGGCGCCTTGGGACAGGGATACGAGCAGTACTTC
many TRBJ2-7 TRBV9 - CASSERGGTPVGEQYF TGTGCCAGCAGCGAGCGCGGCGGGACACCTGTCGGCGAGCAGTACTTC
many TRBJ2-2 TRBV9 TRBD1 CASSPRDRGWTGELFF TGTGCCAGCAGCCCCCGGGACAGGGGGTGGACCGGGGAGCTGTTTTTT
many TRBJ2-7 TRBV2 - CASSEPLGTIYEQYF TGTGCCAGCAGTGAACCCCTCGGGACAATCTACGAGCAGTACTTC
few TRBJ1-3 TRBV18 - CASSPNLSRNTIYF TGTGCCAGCTCACCTAACCTCAGCCGAAACACCATATATTTT
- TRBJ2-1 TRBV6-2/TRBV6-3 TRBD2 CASSPSRGGYNEQFF TGTGCCAGCAGTCCTTCCCGGGGGGGCTACAATGAGCAGTTCTTC
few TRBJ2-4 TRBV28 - CASSPGGPGGNIQYF TGTGCCAGCAGTCCAGGGGGGCCGGGGGGAAACATTCAGTACTTC
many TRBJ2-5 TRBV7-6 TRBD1 CASSPGTGGETQYF TGTGCCAGCAGCCCCGGGACAGGGGGAGAGACCCAGTACTTC
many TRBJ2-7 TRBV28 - CASSLTGAYEQYF TGTGCCAGCAGTTTAACTGGTGCCTACGAGCAGTACTTC
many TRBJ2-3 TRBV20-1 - CSARDQRGTDTQYF TGCAGTGCTAGAGACCAGCGGGGCACAGATACGCAGTATTTT
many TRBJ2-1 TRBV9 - CASSTADNEQFF TGTGCCAGCAGCACAGCCGACAATGAGCAGTTCTTC
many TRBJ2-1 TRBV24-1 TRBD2 CASGLAGDKGKQFF TGTGCCTCCGGACTAGCGGGAGATAAGGGTAAGCAGTTCTTC
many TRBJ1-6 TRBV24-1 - CATSDGLGRSPLHF TGTGCCACCAGTGACGGACTGGGACGCTCACCCCTCCACTTT
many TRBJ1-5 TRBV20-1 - CSASDDYSNQPQHF TGCAGTGCTTCGGACGACTATAGCAATCAGCCCCAGCATTTT
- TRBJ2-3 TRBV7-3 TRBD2 CASSRLAGEADTQYF TGTGCCAGCAGCCGACTAGCGGGAGAAGCAGATACGCAGTATTTT
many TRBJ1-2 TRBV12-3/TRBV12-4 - CASSFGYQGGYTF TGTGCCAGCAGTTTCGGATATCAGGGGGGCTACACCTTC
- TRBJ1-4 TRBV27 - CATYPESLARGDEKLFF TGTGCCACGTACCCGGAGTCGCTGGCCCGGGGCGATGAAAAACTGTTTTTT
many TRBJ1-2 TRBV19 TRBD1 CASRRQGGNYGYTF TGTGCCAGTAGACGACAGGGTGGAAACTATGGCTACACCTTC
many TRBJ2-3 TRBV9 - CASSSRLPDSTDTQYF TGTGCCAGCAGCTCGAGACTTCCGGACAGCACAGATACGCAGTATTTT
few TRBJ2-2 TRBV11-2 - CASSLAFGENTGELFF TGTGCCAGCAGCTTAGCCTTTGGGGAGAACACCGGGGAGCTGTTTTTT
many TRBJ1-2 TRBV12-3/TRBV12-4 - CASSLVRAERNYGYTF TGTGCCAGCAGTTTAGTACGAGCCGAGCGTAACTATGGCTACACCTTC
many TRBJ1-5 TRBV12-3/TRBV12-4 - CASRDSNNQPQHF TGTGCCAGCAGAGACAGTAACAATCAGCCCCAGCATTTT
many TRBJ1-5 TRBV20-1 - CSAGTHYSNQPQHF TGCAGTGCAGGAACTCATTATAGCAATCAGCCCCAGCATTTT
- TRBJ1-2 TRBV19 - CASSFTADGYTF TGTGCCAGTAGTTTCACTGCGGATGGCTACACCTTC